This T cell receptor beta chain was profiled in a study of blood T cell repertoires in COVID-19. The data were produced by immunoSEQ multiplex PCR, yet TCRdb's version contains in-frame clones alone and is incomplete. Of 150,000 to 250,000 clones in the sample, 70% to 85% were seen once. Trimming took 5 bases from V and 9 from J; bases not matched to a gene: 4. This CDR3 comprises 12 residues. This sequence joins TRBV12-3 or TRBV12-4 and TRBJ2-7; 10 bases are a match to TRBD2. This receptor was taken from a human donor with acute or convalescent COVID-19. The donor label of this sample is uncertain. Source material: peripheral blood. The CDR3 DNA reads as TGTGCCAGCAGTCATCTAGCGGGGGTGCAGTACTTC. Translating gives CASSHLAGVQYF.